Each of the 17 T cell receptor beta chains below was sequenced from the same sample in a study of Graves' ophthalmopathy and Graves' hyperthyroidism. RNA transcripts provided the template for amplifying TCR beta CDR3 regions. HTBI-primed first-round RT-PCR preceded second-round multiplex PCR. MiXCR, applied by TCRdb to the multiplex PCR reads, yields one record per CDR3 protein. The sample lists roughly 700,000 distinct CDR3 sequences, approximately 40% seen once, with around 40% in the top ten. Sequenced: peripheral blood. The receptors were gathered from an adult man with Graves' ophthalmopathy.

The chain carries TRBV19 and TRBJ2-5, with 7 bases aligning to TRBD1. CDR3 length equals 14 residues. The germline V gene has CDR1 LNHDA and CDR2 SQIVND (reference sequence). Losses at the gene ends were 8 bases for V and 2 bases for J; bases not matched to a gene: 8. The CDR3 coding sequence is TGTGCCAGTGCCCCAGGGGGATTGCAAGAGACCCAGTACTTC. This sequence encodes CASAPGGLQETQYF. Filled out from reference TRBV19 and TRBJ2-5, the complete variable domain reads DGGITQSPKYLFRKEGQNVTLSCEQNLNHDAMYWYRQDPGQGLRLIYYSQIVNDFQKGDIAEGYSVSREKKESFPLTVTSAQKNPTAFYLCASAPGGLQETQYFGPGTRLLVL.

This chain joins TRBV10-3 and TRBJ2-5; 8 bases match TRBD1. Germline CDR1 reads ENHRY; CDR2 reads SYGVKD. The CDR3 covers 13 residues. The junction had 9 bases not matched to a gene; V was cut back by 6 bases and J by 9 bases. The CDR3 sequence is CAISGQGGQPQYF. The CDR3 DNA is TGTGCCATCAGCGGACAGGGCGGTCAGCCCCAGTACTTC.

This clonotype occurred many times. The chain joins TRBV24-1 to TRBJ1-5; D is undetermined. Looked up from germline, CDR1 is KGHDR and CDR2 is SFDVKD. The V gene lost 11 bases and the J gene lost 2 bases, with 18 bases spanning the gap. This CDR3 has 15 amino acids. The CDR3 region is CASSSFWNGNQPQHF. Here the CDR3 DNA reads TGTGCCAGCAGCTCCTTCTGGAATGGCAATCAGCCCCAGCATTTT.

This clonotype occurred a few times. The genes are TRBV4-3 and TRBJ1-4, with a possible D match to TRBD1 (5 bases). This CDR3 has 16 residues. CDR1 LGHNA and CDR2 YSLEER come from the germline V gene. Trimming stripped 8 bases from V and 0 bases from J, with 16 bases between. The CDR3 nucleotides are TGCGCCAGCTCTCGAGTGGGGGGTTCAACTAATGAAAAACTGTTTTTT. It codes for CASSRVGGSTNEKLFF.

This clonotype has more than one count but fewer than ten. This CDR3 is CSATTGENQPQHF. The CDR3 region has the DNA TGCAGTGCTACCACAGGGGAAAATCAGCCCCAGCATTTT. V usage is TRBV20-1 and J usage is TRBJ1-5, with 7 bases matching TRBD1. V shed 4 bases and J 4 bases; nucleotides not matched to a gene: 4. CDR3 length equals 13 residues. The germline V gene has CDR1 DFQATT and CDR2 SNEGSKA (reference sequence).

J is TRBJ2-2 and V is TRBV7-9; D ambiguous. CDR3 length: 16 residues. V gave up 5 bases and J gave up 0 bases, with 13 bases separating them. Per germline, CDR1 SEHNR and CDR2 FQNEAQ (reference sequence). DNA of the CDR3: TGTGCCAGCAGCCTACCTCACGGTTCGAACACCGGGGAGCTGTTTTTT. It encodes CASSLPHGSNTGELFF.

A few counts support this clonotype. The rearrangement joins TRBV6-5 to TRBJ1-2; 9 bases are shared with TRBD1. Germline V gene lookup returns CDR1 MNHEY and CDR2 SVGAGI. This CDR3 has 14 amino acids. The V and J ends lost 5 bases and 10 bases, in that order; junction bases with no gene match: 11. The chain's CDR3 is CASSEPGQGDDYTF. The CDR3 DNA is TGTGCCAGCAGTGAGCCGGGACAGGGTGATGACTACACCTTC.

A word on this clonotype: A read error may account for a junction end that differs from germline. This chain uses TRBV10-3 with TRBJ1-2, with 9 bases aligning to TRBD1. The CDR3 sequence is 16 residues long. Germline CDR1 reads ENHRY; CDR2 reads SYGVKD. CDR3 sequence: CASSYYTGGADYGYTF. The DNA of the CDR3 is TGTGCCAGCAGTTACTATACAGGGGGCGCAGACTATGGCTACACCTTC.

Concerning this clonotype itself: A junction end diverges from the germline sequence, so it may reflect a read error. J is TRBJ1-2 and V is TRBV25-1; D perhaps matches TRBD1 (5 bases). The CDR3 spans 12 residues. Germline CDR1 MGHDK, CDR2 SYGVNS. The CDR3 sequence is CTSRDQGGGYTF. CDR3 coding DNA: TGTACCAGCAGAGATCAGGGAGGGGGCTACACCTTC.

The chain carries TRBV12-5 and TRBJ1-5; possible D gene TRBD1, 6 bases. CDR3 size: 16 residues. V lost 1 base to trimming and J lost 6 bases, with 16 bases between them. From germline, CDR1 is LGHNT and CDR2 FRNRAP. The CDR3 coding sequence is TGTGCTAGTGGTTTGGACGCCAGGGGCTCGTCTCAGCCCCAGCATTTT. Translated: CASGLDARGSSQPQHF.

The CDR3 DNA is TGTGCCACCAGCAGAGGGCAGCTGACTTGGGGACCAAGTAACTATGGCTACACCTTC. Translated: CATSRGQLTWGPSNYGYTF. The chain recombines TRBV15 with TRBJ1-2, with D possibly being TRBD1 (5 bases). The ends were cut back, 1 base at V and 1 base at J, with 22 bases in the middle. The CDR3 length is 19 residues. The V gene's germline CDR1 is LNHNV and CDR2 YYDKDF (reference sequence).

Remarks on this clonotype: A much bigger clone sits one base away, suggesting this may be a read error. The CDR3 sequence: CASSLKGGEQYF. The CDR3 DNA sequence: TGTGCCAGCAGCTTAAAAGGTGGCGAGCAGTACTTC. The chain combines TRBV7-8 with TRBJ2-7; D gene unclear. Germline V lookup: CDR1 SGHVS, CDR2 FQNEAQ. Trimming shortened V by 2 bases and J by 6 bases, and 8 bases separated the two germline ends. This CDR3 is built from 12 residues.

This clonotype was recorded only once. The chain is built from TRBV7-6 and TRBJ2-7, with D possibly TRBD1 on 5 matching bases. The germline gives CDR1 SGHVS, CDR2 FNYEAQ. The CDR3 extends over 15 amino acids. V was pared by 1 base and J by 7 bases, with 17 bases between. CDR3 sequence: CASSLVWGSYGEQYF. DNA for the CDR3: TGTGCCAGCAGCTTAGTATGGGGCTCCTACGGAGAGCAGTACTTC.

The V and J genes are TRBV2 and TRBJ2-7; TRBD2 is a possible D gene (5 bases). CDR1 is SNHLY, CDR2 FYNNEI, per germline. Trimming cost V 4 bases and J 2 bases, with 18 bases left between them. There are 16 residues in the CDR3. The CDR3 DNA is TGTGCCAGCAGTGCTAGGGAGTCAGCGTTAGCCTACGAGCAGTACTTC. It specifies CASSARESALAYEQYF.

This clonotype was picked up a small number of times. The chain has TRBV11-2 and TRBJ1-1; D gene unclear. Germline CDR1 and CDR2: SGHAT and FQNNGV. This CDR3 contains 13 residues. V lost 8 bases, J lost 1 base, and 11 bases lay in between. The CDR3 bases are TGTGCCAGCGAGCTTGTCAGGAACACTGAAGCTTTCTTT. This codes for CASELVRNTEAFF.

Points on this clonotype: A much larger clone sits a single nucleotide away, making a read error possible. The chain uses TRBV29-1 and TRBJ2-7; tentatively, D is TRBD1 (6 bases). The CDR3 runs 11 residues. Germline V gene lookup returns CDR1 SQVTM and CDR2 ANQGSEA. In nucleotides, the CDR3 is TGCAGCGCCCGGGACATCTACGGGCAGTACTTC. Its protein product is CSARDIYGQYF.

This clonotype was seen repeatedly, ten times or more. The rearrangement joins TRBV7-8 to TRBJ2-7; D not resolved. With 1 base removed from V and 5 bases from J, the gap between germline ends came to 6 bases. The CDR3 loop spans 12 amino acids. Looked up from germline, CDR1 is SGHVS and CDR2 is FQNEAQ. The CDR3 coding sequence is TGTGCCAGCAGCTTAGATGGGGACGAGCAGTACTTC. This codes for CASSLDGDEQYF.